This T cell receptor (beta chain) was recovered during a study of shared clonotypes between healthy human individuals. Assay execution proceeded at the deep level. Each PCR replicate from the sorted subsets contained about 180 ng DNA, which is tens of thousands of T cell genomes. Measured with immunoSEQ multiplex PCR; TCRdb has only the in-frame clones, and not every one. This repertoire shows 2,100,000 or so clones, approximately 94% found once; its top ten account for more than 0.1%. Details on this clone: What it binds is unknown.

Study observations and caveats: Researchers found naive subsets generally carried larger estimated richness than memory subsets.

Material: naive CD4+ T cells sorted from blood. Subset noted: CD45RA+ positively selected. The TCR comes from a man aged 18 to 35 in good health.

DNA of the CDR3: TGTGCCAGCAGCTTAGGTCCGGGGGCGAACACCGGGGAGCTGTTTTTT. It is translated as CASSLGPGANTGELFF. V usage is TRBV5-4 and J usage is TRBJ2-2; maybe TRBD2 (6 bases). This CDR3 is built from 16 residues. Germline CDR1 reads SGHNT; CDR2 reads YYREEE (reference sequence). Trimming stripped 2 bases from V and 0 bases from J, with 11 bases between.